The T cell receptor beta chain described here comes from a study of cytomegalovirus exposure and HLA in healthy donors. Study-wide points: It was confirmed in vitro that a few of the CMV-associated chains were specific for CMV antigens. Cytomegalovirus status was reportedly diagnosed by the classifier with high specificity and sensitivity.

Healthy donors of bone marrow made up the group. PCR employed 60 Vbeta and 13 Jbeta primers. Libraries were prepared by immunoSEQ multiplex PCR; TCRdb keeps only in-frame clonotypes and omits some of them. The data show about 110,000 clones, about 79% seen once. A note on this clone: Its specificity is not known.

The CDR3 runs 15 residues. Unmatched junction bases numbered 8, after V lost 4 bases and J lost 2 bases. Per the germline V gene, CDR1 is SGHRS and CDR2 is YFSETQ. The sample consisted of PBMCs. The J gene is TRBJ1-1, the V gene TRBV5-1; 7 bases fit TRBD1. The source of this sequence is a man aged 50 to 59 in good health and CMV-seropositive. CDR3 amino acids: CASSIITGDNTEAFF. CDR3 nucleotides: TGCGCCAGCAGCATCATAACAGGGGACAACACTGAAGCTTTCTTT.